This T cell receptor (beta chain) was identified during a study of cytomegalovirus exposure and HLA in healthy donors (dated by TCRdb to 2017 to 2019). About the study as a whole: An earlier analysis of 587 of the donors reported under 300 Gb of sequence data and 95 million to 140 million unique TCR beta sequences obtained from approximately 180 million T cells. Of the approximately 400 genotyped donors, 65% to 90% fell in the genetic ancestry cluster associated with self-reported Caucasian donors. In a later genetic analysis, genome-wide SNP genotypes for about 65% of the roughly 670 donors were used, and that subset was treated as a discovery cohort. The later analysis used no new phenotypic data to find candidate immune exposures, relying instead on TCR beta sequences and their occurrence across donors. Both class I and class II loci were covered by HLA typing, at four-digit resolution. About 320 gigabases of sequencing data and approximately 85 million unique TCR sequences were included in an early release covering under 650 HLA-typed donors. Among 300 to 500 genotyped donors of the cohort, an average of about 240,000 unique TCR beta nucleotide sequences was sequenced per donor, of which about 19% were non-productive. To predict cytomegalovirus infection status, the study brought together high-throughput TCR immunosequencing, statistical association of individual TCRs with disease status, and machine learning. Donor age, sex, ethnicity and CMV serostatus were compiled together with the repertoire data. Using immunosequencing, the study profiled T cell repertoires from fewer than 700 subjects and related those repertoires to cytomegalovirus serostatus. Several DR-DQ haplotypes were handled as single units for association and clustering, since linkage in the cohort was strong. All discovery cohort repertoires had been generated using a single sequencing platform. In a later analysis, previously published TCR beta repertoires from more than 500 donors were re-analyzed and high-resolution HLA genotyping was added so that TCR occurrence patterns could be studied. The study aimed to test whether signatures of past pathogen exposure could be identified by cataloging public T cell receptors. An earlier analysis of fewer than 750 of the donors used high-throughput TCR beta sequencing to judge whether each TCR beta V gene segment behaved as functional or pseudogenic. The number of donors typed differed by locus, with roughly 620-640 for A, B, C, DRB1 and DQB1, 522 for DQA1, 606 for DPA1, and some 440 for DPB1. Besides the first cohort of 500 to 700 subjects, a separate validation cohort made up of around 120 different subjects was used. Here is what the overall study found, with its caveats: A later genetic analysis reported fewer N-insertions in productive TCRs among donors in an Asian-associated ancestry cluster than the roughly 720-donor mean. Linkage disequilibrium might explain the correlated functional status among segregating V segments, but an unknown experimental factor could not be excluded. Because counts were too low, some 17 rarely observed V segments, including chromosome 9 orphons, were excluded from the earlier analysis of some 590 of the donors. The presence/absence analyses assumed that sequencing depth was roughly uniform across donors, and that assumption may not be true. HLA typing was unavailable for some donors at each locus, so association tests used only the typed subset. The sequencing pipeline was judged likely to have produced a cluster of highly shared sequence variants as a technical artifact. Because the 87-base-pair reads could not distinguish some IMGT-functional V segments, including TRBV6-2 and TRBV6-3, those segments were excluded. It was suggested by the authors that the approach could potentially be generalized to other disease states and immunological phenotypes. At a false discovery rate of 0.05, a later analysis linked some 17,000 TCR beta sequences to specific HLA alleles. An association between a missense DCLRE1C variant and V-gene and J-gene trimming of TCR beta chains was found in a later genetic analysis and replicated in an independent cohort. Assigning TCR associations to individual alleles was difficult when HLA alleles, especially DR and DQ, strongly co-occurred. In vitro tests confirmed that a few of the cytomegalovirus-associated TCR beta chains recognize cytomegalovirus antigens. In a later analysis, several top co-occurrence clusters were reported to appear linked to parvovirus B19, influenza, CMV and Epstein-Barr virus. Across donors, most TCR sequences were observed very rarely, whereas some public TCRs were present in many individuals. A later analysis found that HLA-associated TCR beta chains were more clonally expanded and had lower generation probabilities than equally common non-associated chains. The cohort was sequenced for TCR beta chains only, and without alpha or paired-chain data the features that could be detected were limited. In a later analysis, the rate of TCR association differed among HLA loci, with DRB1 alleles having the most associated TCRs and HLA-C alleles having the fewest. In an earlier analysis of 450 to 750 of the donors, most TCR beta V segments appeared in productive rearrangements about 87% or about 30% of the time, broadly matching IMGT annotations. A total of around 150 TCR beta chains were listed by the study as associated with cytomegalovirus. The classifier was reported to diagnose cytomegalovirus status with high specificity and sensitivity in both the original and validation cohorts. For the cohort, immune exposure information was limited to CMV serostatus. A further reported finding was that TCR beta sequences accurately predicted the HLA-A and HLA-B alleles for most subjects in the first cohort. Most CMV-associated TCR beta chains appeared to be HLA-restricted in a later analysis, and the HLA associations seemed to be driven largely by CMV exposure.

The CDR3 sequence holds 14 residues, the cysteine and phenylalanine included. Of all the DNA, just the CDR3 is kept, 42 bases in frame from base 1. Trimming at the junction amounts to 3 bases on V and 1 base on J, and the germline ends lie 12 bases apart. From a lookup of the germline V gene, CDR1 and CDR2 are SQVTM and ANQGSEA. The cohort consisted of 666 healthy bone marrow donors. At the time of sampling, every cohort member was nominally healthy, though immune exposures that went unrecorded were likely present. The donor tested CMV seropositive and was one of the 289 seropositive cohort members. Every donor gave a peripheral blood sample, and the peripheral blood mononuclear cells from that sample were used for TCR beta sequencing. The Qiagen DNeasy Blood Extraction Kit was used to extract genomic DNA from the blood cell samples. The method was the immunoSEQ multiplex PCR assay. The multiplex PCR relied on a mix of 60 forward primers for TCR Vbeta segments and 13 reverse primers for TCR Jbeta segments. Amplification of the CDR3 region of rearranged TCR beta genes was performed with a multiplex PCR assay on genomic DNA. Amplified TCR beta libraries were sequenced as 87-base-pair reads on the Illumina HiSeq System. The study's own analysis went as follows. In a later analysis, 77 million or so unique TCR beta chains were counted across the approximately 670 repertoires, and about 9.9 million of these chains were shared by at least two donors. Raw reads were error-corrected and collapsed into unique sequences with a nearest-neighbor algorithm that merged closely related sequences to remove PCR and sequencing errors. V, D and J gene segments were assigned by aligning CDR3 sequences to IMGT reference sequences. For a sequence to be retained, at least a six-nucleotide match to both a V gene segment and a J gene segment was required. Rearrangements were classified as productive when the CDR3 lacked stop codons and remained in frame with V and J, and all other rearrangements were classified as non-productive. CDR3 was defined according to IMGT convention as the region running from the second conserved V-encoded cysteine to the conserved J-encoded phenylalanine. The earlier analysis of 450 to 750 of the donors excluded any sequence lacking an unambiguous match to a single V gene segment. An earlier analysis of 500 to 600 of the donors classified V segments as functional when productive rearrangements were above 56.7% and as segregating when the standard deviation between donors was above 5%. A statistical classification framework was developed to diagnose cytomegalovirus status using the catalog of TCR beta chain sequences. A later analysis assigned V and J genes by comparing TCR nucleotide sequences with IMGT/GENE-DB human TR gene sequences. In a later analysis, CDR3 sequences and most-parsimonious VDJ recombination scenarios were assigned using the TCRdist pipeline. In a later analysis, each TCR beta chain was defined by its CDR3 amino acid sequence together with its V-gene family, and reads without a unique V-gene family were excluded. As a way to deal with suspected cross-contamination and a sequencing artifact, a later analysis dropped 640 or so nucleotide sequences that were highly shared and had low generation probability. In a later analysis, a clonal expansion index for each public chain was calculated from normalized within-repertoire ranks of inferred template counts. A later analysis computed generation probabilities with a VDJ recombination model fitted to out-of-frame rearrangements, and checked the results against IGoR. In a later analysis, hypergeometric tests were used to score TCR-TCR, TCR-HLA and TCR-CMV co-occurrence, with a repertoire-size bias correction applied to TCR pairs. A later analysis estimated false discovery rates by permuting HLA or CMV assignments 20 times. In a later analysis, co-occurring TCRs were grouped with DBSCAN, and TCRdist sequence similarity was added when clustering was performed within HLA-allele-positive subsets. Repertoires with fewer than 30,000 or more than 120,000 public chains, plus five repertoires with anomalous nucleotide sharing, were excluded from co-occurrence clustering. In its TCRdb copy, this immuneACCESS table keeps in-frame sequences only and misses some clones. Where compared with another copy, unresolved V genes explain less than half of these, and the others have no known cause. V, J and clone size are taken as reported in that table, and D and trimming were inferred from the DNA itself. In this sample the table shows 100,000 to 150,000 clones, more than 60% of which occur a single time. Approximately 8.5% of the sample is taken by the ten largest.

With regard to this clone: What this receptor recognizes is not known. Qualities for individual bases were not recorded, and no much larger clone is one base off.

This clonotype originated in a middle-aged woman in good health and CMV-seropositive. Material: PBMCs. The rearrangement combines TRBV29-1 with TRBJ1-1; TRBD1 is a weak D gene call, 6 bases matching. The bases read TGCAGCGTTGAGGGGGCACCCGGGAACACTGAAGCTTTCTTT. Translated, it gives CSVEGAPGNTEAFF. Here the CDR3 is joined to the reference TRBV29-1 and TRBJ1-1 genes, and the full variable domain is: SAVISQKPSRDICQRGTSLTIQCQVDSQVTMMFWYRQQPGQSLTLIATANQGSEATYESGFVIDKFPISRPNLTFSTLTVSNMSPEDSSIYLCSVEGAPGNTEAFFGQGTRLTVV.